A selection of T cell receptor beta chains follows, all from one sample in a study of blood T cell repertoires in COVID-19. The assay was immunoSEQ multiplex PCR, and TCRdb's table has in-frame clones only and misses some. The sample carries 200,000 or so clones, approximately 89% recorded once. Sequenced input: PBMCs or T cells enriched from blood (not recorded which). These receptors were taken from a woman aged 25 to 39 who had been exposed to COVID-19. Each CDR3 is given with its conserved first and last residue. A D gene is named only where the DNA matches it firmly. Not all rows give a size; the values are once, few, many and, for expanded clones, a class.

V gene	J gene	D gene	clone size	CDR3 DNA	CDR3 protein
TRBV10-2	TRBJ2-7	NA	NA	TGCGCCAGCAGTGATCCGACTTGGCGGGAGCAGTACTTC	CASSDPTWREQYF
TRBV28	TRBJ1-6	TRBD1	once	TGTGCCAGCAGTTCGTCGACAGGGTCTTATTCACCCCTCCACTTT	CASSSSTGSYSPLHF
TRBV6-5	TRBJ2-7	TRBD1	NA	TGTGCCAGCTTTCGGACCGGGACAGGGGACGAGCAGTACTTC	CASFRTGTGDEQYF
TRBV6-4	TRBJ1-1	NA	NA	TGTGCCAGCAGGAGACAGGTTGGTGAAGCTTTCTTT	CASRRQVGEAFF
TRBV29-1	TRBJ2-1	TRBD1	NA	TGCAGCGGGACAGGGGACAATGAGCAGTTCTTC	CSGTGDNEQFF
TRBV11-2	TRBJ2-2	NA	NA	TGTGCCAGCAGCCCGCGGGCAGGCAGTGGCACCGGGGAGCTGTTTTTT	CASSPRAGSGTGELFF
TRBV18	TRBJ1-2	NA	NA	TGTGCCAGCTCACCAAACCAGTTGGGCTACACCTTC	CASSPNQLGYTF
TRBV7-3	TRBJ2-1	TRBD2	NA	TGTGCCAGCAGCTCCGGACTAGCGGGAGGGCCTAATAGACACTACAATGAGCAGTTCTTC	CASSSGLAGGPNRHYNEQFF
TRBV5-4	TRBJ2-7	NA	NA	TGTGCCAGCAGCCGGAGGGCGGCGGAATCCTACGAGCAGTACTTC	CASSRRAAESYEQYF
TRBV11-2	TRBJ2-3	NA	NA	TGTGCCAGCAGCTTAAACGGAGCCCGAACAGATACGCAGTATTTT	CASSLNGARTDTQYF
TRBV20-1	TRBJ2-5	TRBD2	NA	TGCAGTGCTAGTGTTAGCGGGAGAGGGACCCAGTACTTC	CSASVSGRGTQYF
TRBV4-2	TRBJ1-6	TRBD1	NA	TGTGCCAGCAGCCAAGCCGGGTTCCGGGACAGGGGACACTATAATTCACCCCTCCACTTT	CASSQAGFRDRGHYNSPLHF
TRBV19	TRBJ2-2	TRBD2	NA	TGTGCCAGTAGTCCAAGACTAGCGAGTAACACCGGGGAGCTGTTTTTT	CASSPRLASNTGELFF
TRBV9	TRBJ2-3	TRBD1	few	TGTGCCAGCAGCGCCCAGACAGGGGGCAGGGCAGATACGCAGTATTTT	CASSAQTGGRADTQYF
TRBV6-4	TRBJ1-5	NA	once	TGTGCCAGCAGTGACTGCCCATTCGGTCTGGATCAGCCCCAGCATTTT	CASSDCPFGLDQPQHF
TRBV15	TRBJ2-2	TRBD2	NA	TGTGCCACCAGCAGAGGACTAGCGGGAGATACCGGGGAGCTGTTTTTT	CATSRGLAGDTGELFF
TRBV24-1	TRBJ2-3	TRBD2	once	TGTGCCACCAGTAATGTGGCGGGAGGGACAGATACGCAGTATTTT	CATSNVAGGTDTQYF
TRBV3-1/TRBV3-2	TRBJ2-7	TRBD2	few	TGTGCCAGCAGCCGCGCTAGCGGGGGCGGCGAGCAGTACTTC	CASSRASGGGEQYF
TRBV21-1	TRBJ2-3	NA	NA	TGTGCCCGAGAGGAGGAGAGAAACACAGATACGCAGTATTTT	CAREEERNTDTQYF
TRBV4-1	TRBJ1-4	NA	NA	TGCGCCAGCAGCCAAGCATATGAAAAACTGTTTTTT	CASSQAYEKLFF
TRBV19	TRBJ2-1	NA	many	TGTGCCAGTAGTTCCCCGGAGGTCTCCTACAATGAGCAGTTCTTC	CASSSPEVSYNEQFF
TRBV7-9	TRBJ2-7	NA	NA	TGTGCCAGCAGCTTATATAGCGGCGCTACGAGCTCCTACGAGCAGTACTTC	CASSLYSGATSSYEQYF
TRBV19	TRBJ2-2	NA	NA	TGTGCCAGTACGACAGGGAACACCGGGGAGCTGTTTTTT	CASTTGNTGELFF
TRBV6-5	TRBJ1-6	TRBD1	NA	TGTGCCAGCAGCTGGACAGGGAGCAATTCACCCCTCCACTTT	CASSWTGSNSPLHF
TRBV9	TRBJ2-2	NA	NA	TGTGCCAGCAGCGTAGTGAGTACCGGGGAGCTGTTTTTT	CASSVVSTGELFF
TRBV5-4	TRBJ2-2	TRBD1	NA	TGTGCCAGCAGGACAGGGGGCAGGACCGGGGAGCTGTTTTTT	CASRTGGRTGELFF
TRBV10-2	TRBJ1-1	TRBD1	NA	TGCGCCAGCAGTGAGTCCAACTTAGGGGGCGCCGAGGCTGAAGCTTTCTTT	CASSESNLGGAEAEAFF
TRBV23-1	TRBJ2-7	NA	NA	TGCGCCAGCAGTCAGTCAACAGGGTACCCCATCTCGGACGAGCAGTACTTC	CASSQSTGYPISDEQYF
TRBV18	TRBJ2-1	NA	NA	TGTGCCAGCTCCCCCGGGGGGCGGGAGAATCTCGGGCAGTTCTTC	CASSPGGRENLGQFF
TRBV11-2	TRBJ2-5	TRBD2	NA	TGTGCCAGCACCAGACCGGGACTAGAGGTGGAGACCCAGTACTTC	CASTRPGLEVETQYF
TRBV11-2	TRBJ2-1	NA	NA	TGTGCCAGCGGGACACAACCCTCCTACAATGAGCAGTTCTTC	CASGTQPSYNEQFF
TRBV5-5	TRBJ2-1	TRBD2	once	TGTGCCAGCAGCTCCTTAGCGGGGCTGGATGAGCAGTTCTTC	CASSSLAGLDEQFF
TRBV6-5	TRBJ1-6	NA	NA	TGTGCCAGCAGCCAGGGAAGAAGGTCACCCCTCCACTTT	CASSQGRRSPLHF
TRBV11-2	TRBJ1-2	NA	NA	TGTGCCAGCAGCCCACAGGGTAACTATGGCTACACCTTC	CASSPQGNYGYTF
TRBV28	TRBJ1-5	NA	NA	TGTGCCAGCAGGCCCCGGGGGGCCGGTCAGCCCCAGCATTTT	CASRPRGAGQPQHF
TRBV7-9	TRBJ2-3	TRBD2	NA	TGTGCCAGCAGCTTAGATAGGACTAGCGGAACAGATACGCAGTATTTT	CASSLDRTSGTDTQYF
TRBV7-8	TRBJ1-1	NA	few	TGTGCCAGCAGCTTAGAATTAAACACTGAAGCTTTCTTT	CASSLELNTEAFF
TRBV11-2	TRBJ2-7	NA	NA	TGTGCCAGCAGCTTGGTGGGGGCAGGGGAGCAGTACTTC	CASSLVGAGEQYF
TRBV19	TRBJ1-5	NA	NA	TGTGCCAGTGGGCCGGGACATGGTCTTGGCGGCAATCAGCCCCAGCATTTT	CASGPGHGLGGNQPQHF
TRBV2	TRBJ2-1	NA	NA	TGTGCCAGCAGTGAGAGGGCGCAATGGGACAATGAGCAGTTCTTC	CASSERAQWDNEQFF
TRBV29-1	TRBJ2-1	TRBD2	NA	TGCAGCGTTAGGCAGCGGGAGAGCTACAATGAGCAGTTCTTC	CSVRQRESYNEQFF
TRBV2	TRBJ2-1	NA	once	TGTGCCAGCAGTCCCACTCCTTTATCCTACAATGAGCAGTTCTTC	CASSPTPLSYNEQFF
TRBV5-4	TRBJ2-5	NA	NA	TGTGCCAGCAGCTGGGACAACCAAGAGACCCAGTACTTC	CASSWDNQETQYF
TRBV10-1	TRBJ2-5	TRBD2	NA	TGCGCCAGCAGTGAGTCAGATAGCGGGAGAGAGACCCAGTACTTC	CASSESDSGRETQYF
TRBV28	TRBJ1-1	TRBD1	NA	TGTGCCAGCAGTTCTAGGACAGGGGGGTTGACTGAAGCTTTCTTT	CASSSRTGGLTEAFF
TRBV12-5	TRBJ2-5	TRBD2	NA	TGTGCTAGTGGTCCTACTCTAGCGGGAGTTGTGGAGACCCAGTACTTC	CASGPTLAGVVETQYF
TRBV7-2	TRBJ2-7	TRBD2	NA	TGTGCCAGCAGCTTTTATAGCGGGAGCACTTACGAGCAGTACTTC	CASSFYSGSTYEQYF
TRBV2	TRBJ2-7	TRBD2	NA	TGTGCCAGCAGTCCACTAGCGGGAGACGGCGAGCAGTACTTC	CASSPLAGDGEQYF